A single sample gave rise to the 20 T cell receptor beta chains below, sequenced in a study of memory CD4+ T cells and cytomegalovirus serostatus (dated by TCRdb to the late 2010s). Single viable CD3+CD4+CD8-CD45RO+ cells were sorted as memory CD4+ T cells on a FACSAria II. Libraries came from the immunoSEQ multiplex PCR assay. The source is immuneACCESS, and TCRdb retained only in-frame sequences with V and J called. Part of the clones is not carried over; for the studies checked, unresolved V genes explain less than half of this, and the remainder is unexplained. Across this sample there are tens of thousands of clones, with around 80% seen only once. Together, the top ten hold approximately 5% of the sample. Specimen: memory CD4+ T cells from blood. The source of these receptors is an adult in good health and CMV-seropositive.

The rearrangement uses TRBV5-1 and TRBJ1-3, with 7 bases identical to TRBD1. The CDR3 sequence is 19 residues long. Germline CDR1 SGHRS, CDR2 YFSETQ. V shed 0 bases and J 0 bases; nucleotides not matched to a gene: 12. The CDR3 sequence: CASSLGSGGSLSSGNTIYF. Written as DNA, the CDR3 is TGCGCCAGCAGCTTGGGTTCAGGGGGGAGCTTGAGCTCTGGAAACACCATATATTTT.

This clone was observed a handful of times. V is TRBV2 and J is TRBJ1-5; perhaps TRBD1 as D (6 bases). In germline, CDR1 is SNHLY, CDR2 FYNNEI. This CDR3 comprises 14 residues. V was shortened by 6 bases and J by 7 bases, with 16 bases between the two germline ends. CDR3 residues: CASRETGLNQPQHF. CDR3 nucleotide sequence: TGTGCCAGCAGGGAAACAGGGTTGAACCAGCCCCAGCATTTT. Full variable domain (missing parts from reference TRBV2 and TRBJ1-5): EPEVTQTPSHQVTQMGQEVILRCVPISNHLYFYWYRQILGQKVEFLVSFYNNEISEKSEIFDDQFSVERPDGSNFTLKIRSTKLEDSAMYFCASRETGLNQPQHFGDGTRLSIL.

The chain uses TRBV15 and TRBJ2-7, with TRBD1 matching over 7 bases. V lost 6 bases and J lost 5; bases outside the gene matches: 13. The CDR3 has 15 amino acids. In germline, CDR1 is LNHNV, CDR2 YYDKDF (reference sequence). The CDR3 reads CATSLQDRDVHEQYF. Here the CDR3 DNA reads TGTGCCACCAGTCTCCAAGACAGGGACGTCCACGAGCAGTACTTC.

This chain joins TRBV5-1 and TRBJ1-1; TRBD1 is a possible D gene (5 bases). Trimming stripped 4 bases from V and 1 base from J, with 11 bases between. This CDR3 is built from 14 residues. From germline, CDR1 is SGHRS and CDR2 YFSETQ. This chain's CDR3 is CASSIGRGNTEAFF. DNA for the CDR3: TGCGCCAGCAGCATAGGAAGGGGGAACACTGAAGCTTTCTTT.

This chain joins TRBV5-1 and TRBJ2-2; D possibly corresponds to TRBD2 (6 bases). V lost 8 bases and J 1 base, leaving 12 bases between the germline ends. The germline V gene encodes CDR1 SGHRS and CDR2 YFSETQ. There are 14 residues in the CDR3. CDR3 in amino acids: CASTFGGNTGELFF. The DNA of the CDR3 is TGCGCCAGTACCTTCGGGGGGAACACCGGGGAGCTGTTTTTT.

This chain links TRBV11-1 with TRBJ2-1; 8 nucleotides match TRBD1. The CDR3 loop spans 13 amino acids. J gave up 8 bases and V 5 bases, and 5 bases lay outside the gene matches. Germline V gives CDR1 SGHAT, CDR2 FQDESV (reference sequence). CDR3 protein: CASSTDRGDEQFF. As DNA, the CDR3 is TGTGCCAGCAGCACAGACAGGGGTGATGAGCAGTTCTTC.

V usage is TRBV5-1 and J usage is TRBJ2-3; D unresolved. Deletions cut 6 bases from V and 1 base from J, with 12 bases between. CDR3 length: 14 amino acids. Germline CDR1 is SGHRS and CDR2 is YFSETQ. CDR3 DNA sequence: TGCGCCAGCAACCCTGGGCATCGCACAGATACGCAGTATTTT. Encoded protein: CASNPGHRTDTQYF.

The rearrangement uses TRBV7-9 and TRBJ1-1; no definite D call. V was cut by 5 bases and J by 0 bases, with 10 bases left in between. Germline-derived CDR1 and CDR2 are SEHNR and FQNEAQ (reference sequence). The CDR3 runs 14 residues. The CDR3 DNA reads as TGTGCCAGCAGCCCAGGACGGATGAACACTGAAGCTTTCTTT. Amino acid sequence: CASSPGRMNTEAFF.

The chain combines TRBV14 with TRBJ2-5; D ambiguous. The V end lost 4 bases, the J end lost 1 base, and 10 bases lay between the germline ends. Germline V CDR1 and CDR2: SGHDN, FVKESK. This CDR3 has 14 amino acids. In nucleotides, the CDR3 is TGTGCCAGCAGCCGATTACTATTCCAAGAGACCCAGTACTTC. Protein sequence: CASSRLLFQETQYF.

This sequence joins TRBV9 and TRBJ2-5; weak D call: TRBD2 (7 bases). V lost 0 bases and J 5 bases, leaving 11 bases between the germline ends. Germline V CDR1 and CDR2: SGDLS, YYNGEE. This CDR3 spans 14 amino acids. The CDR3 DNA reads as TGTGCCAGCAGCGTAGCGGGGGGCGGGGAGACCCAGTACTTC. Its translation: CASSVAGGGETQYF.

The chain recombines TRBV4-1 with TRBJ1-6, with D unresolved. The CDR3 has 17 residues. Germline V gene lookup returns CDR1 MGHRA and CDR2 YSYEKL. V was shortened by 1 base and J by 2 bases, with 12 bases between the two germline ends. The CDR3 loop reads CASSQGLPGPYNSPLHF. The CDR3, as DNA: TGCGCCAGCAGCCAAGGTCTACCGGGTCCCTATAATTCACCCCTCCACTTT.

The chain links TRBV6-1 to TRBJ1-6, with D tentatively TRBD1 (6 bases). CDR1 and CDR2 (germline): MNHNS, SASEGT. The V gene lost 7 bases and the J gene lost 7 bases, with 11 bases spanning the gap. The CDR3 length is 13 residues. CDR3 sequence (DNA): TGTGCCAGCACAGAGACAGGCAATTCACCCCTCCACTTT. Protein: CASTETGNSPLHF.

This chain links TRBV11-1 with TRBJ2-7, with D unresolved. V lost 5 bases, J lost 2 bases, and 16 bases lay in between. The CDR3 has 15 residues. Per germline, CDR1 SGHAT and CDR2 FQDESV (reference sequence). CDR3 bases: TGTGCCAGCAGCCGGTTTACAGTCTCCACCTACGAGCAGTACTTC. Amino acids: CASSRFTVSTYEQYF.

The rearrangement joins TRBV5-1 to TRBJ2-7, with 8 bases aligning to TRBD1. Germline V gene lookup returns CDR1 SGHRS and CDR2 YFSETQ. The length of the CDR3 is 15 residues. V was pared by 4 bases and J by 0 bases, with 6 bases of the junction left unmatched. Here the CDR3 reads CASSPRQGTSYEQYF. DNA of the CDR3: TGCGCCAGCAGCCCCAGACAGGGGACCTCCTACGAGCAGTACTTC.

This chain connects TRBV6-6 to TRBJ2-3; weak D call: TRBD2 (6 bases). This CDR3 comprises 16 residues. V shed 6 bases and J shed 1 base, with 17 bases lying between them. Germline V gives CDR1 MNHNY, CDR2 SVGAGI (reference sequence). The CDR3 protein is CASSPLRSSGTDTQYF. CDR3 sequence (DNA): TGTGCCAGCAGCCCTCTCCGGTCTAGCGGCACAGATACGCAGTATTTT.

This chain connects TRBV10-3 to TRBJ2-3; 13 positions agree with TRBD2. V shed 10 bases, J shed 8 bases, and the junction held 9 bases outside the gene matches. This CDR3 comprises 14 residues. Germline V gene sequence: CDR1 ENHRY, CDR2 SYGVKD. The CDR3 reads CASSKTSGGLTQYF. DNA for the CDR3: TGTGCCAGCTCTAAGACTAGCGGGGGGCTTACGCAGTATTTT.

The chain combines TRBV4-3 with TRBJ1-1, with D possibly TRBD1 on 6 matching bases. CDR1 is LGHNA and CDR2 is YSLEER in the germline V gene. Between the trimmed V and J ends, which lost 0 bases and 0 bases, there was a span of 11 bases. The CDR3 length is 16 residues. CDR3 sequence (DNA): TGCGCCAGCAGCCAAGATCTTTGGACAGTGAACACTGAAGCTTTCTTT. It codes for CASSQDLWTVNTEAFF.

This rearrangement joins TRBV7-9 to TRBJ1-5; D is uncertain. Germline CDR1 and CDR2: SEHNR and FQNEAQ (reference sequence). The V and J ends lost 1 base and 7 bases respectively, with 11 bases between them. The CDR3 spans 14 residues. CDR3 nucleotide sequence: TGTGCCAGCAGCTTAGGGCCTCGGACGCAGCCCCAGCATTTT. It yields the protein CASSLGPRTQPQHF.

This clone is a singleton in its sample. This rearrangement joins TRBV5-6 to TRBJ1-2; perhaps TRBD1 as D (6 bases). Germline assignment: CDR1 SGHDT and CDR2 YYEEEE. V gave up 4 bases and J gave up 7 bases, with 17 bases separating them. CDR3 size: 14 residues. The CDR3, as DNA: TGTGCCAGCAGCCAATACAGGGTATGGAGTGGCTACACCTTC. Its protein product is CASSQYRVWSGYTF.

The table lists this clone with a few counts. The chain carries TRBV5-1 and TRBJ1-4; D is possibly TRBD1 (6 bases). The CDR3 extends over 14 amino acids. Trimming pared 4 bases from V and 5 bases from J, leaving 12 bases between. Germline V gene data show CDR1 as SGHRS and CDR2 as YFSETQ. CDR3 bases: TGCGCCAGCAGCCCAGGGGTCCTAAATGAAAAACTGTTTTTT. It yields the protein CASSPGVLNEKLFF.